These 27 T cell receptor beta chains were sequenced from one sample in a study of blood T cell repertoires in COVID-19. The protocol was immunoSEQ multiplex PCR, while the TCRdb copy is restricted to in-frame clones and leaves out a portion. The data contain over 45,000 clones, around 83% of them singletons. The material sequenced was peripheral blood. The source is a human donor in a cohort sampled during active COVID-19.

This chain links TRBV7-2 with TRBJ2-1, with 8 bases fitting TRBD2. CDR1 is SGHTA and CDR2 is FQGNSA in the germline V gene. The CDR3 contains 15 residues. V was clipped by 1 base and J by 7 bases; unmatched bases: 6. The CDR3 loop reads CASSLVAGSGNEQFF. DNA for the CDR3: TGTGCCAGCAGCTTAGTAGCGGGGTCGGGGAATGAGCAGTTCTTC.

This CDR3 is CASSMGAANEQFF. CDR3 DNA: TGTGCCAGTAGTATGGGGGCCGCCAATGAGCAGTTCTTC. The V gene is TRBV19, the J gene TRBJ2-1, with D perhaps TRBD1 (6 bases). The CDR3 is made up of 13 amino acids. Germline CDR1 is LNHDA and CDR2 is SQIVND (reference sequence). Trimming shortened V by 3 bases and J by 6 bases, and 9 bases separated the two germline ends.

The genes are TRBV10-1 and TRBJ2-1; 9 bases map to TRBD1. The CDR3 is 14 amino acids. In germline, CDR1 is WNHNN, CDR2 SYGVQD (reference sequence). Trimming took 9 bases from V and 0 from J; bases not matched to a gene: 3. The CDR3 protein is CASGTGSSYNEQFF. The CDR3 region has the DNA TGCGCCAGTGGGACAGGGAGCTCCTACAATGAGCAGTTCTTC.

The gene calls are TRBV5-1 and TRBJ2-1; TRBD2 agrees at 7 bases. The CDR3 sequence is 13 residues long. Germline-derived CDR1 and CDR2 are SGHRS and YFSETQ. The J segment lost 7 bases and the V segment lost 4 bases, leaving 5 bases of the junction unmatched. CDR3 nucleotides: TGCGCCAGCAGCATGGGACTATTGAATGAGCAGTTCTTC. It specifies CASSMGLLNEQFF.

V gene TRBV11-2 combines with J gene TRBJ2-7; D perhaps matches TRBD2 (7 bases). The CDR3 is made up of 16 amino acids. The V gene's germline CDR1 is SGHAT and CDR2 FQNNGV. Trimming removed 5 bases from V and 0 bases from J, with 17 bases in between. CDR3 in amino acids: CASSPIRGGNSYEQYF. The CDR3 DNA follows: TGTGCCAGCAGCCCAATTCGCGGGGGCAACTCCTACGAGCAGTACTTC.

The chain is built from TRBV6-5 and TRBJ1-5, with TRBD1 matching 8 bases. J gave up 3 bases and V 6 bases, and 7 bases lay outside the gene matches. The CDR3 totals 15 residues. The germline CDR1 and CDR2 sequences are MNHEY and SVGAGI. The CDR3 protein is CASRIGQGYNQPQHF. As DNA, the CDR3 is TGTGCCAGCAGGATAGGACAGGGCTACAATCAGCCCCAGCATTTT.

The rearrangement uses TRBV2 and TRBJ2-7, with D tentatively TRBD1 (6 bases). V lost 2 bases and J 3 bases, leaving 11 bases between the germline ends. Germline V gene data show CDR1 as SNHLY and CDR2 as FYNNEI. The CDR3 contains 14 residues. Written as DNA, the CDR3 is TGTGCCAGCAGTGAAATGGACAGACACTACGAGCAGTACTTC. It codes for CASSEMDRHYEQYF.

J is TRBJ2-1 and V is TRBV2; D is undetermined. CDR3 length: 15 amino acids. Per the germline V gene, CDR1 is SNHLY and CDR2 is FYNNEI. Trimming took 7 bases from V and 0 from J, leaving 13 bases between them. The CDR3 nucleotides are TGTGCCAGCATAAGTAATCCGAGCTCCTACAATGAGCAGTTCTTC. The encoded protein is CASISNPSSYNEQFF.

The chain recombines TRBV19 with TRBJ2-3; 11 bases fit TRBD2. Germline V gene lookup returns CDR1 LNHDA and CDR2 SQIVND (reference sequence). The CDR3 is 15 amino acids. J was trimmed by 3 bases and V by 5 bases; bases with no gene match: 4. CDR3 coding DNA: TGTGCCAGTAGTCAGACTAGCGGGGCTACAGATACGCAGTATTTT. This sequence encodes CASSQTSGATDTQYF.

The chain is built from TRBV10-1 and TRBJ2-1; TRBD1 agrees at 7 bases. The CDR3 consists of 14 residues. CDR1 is WNHNN and CDR2 is SYGVQD in the germline V gene (reference sequence). V was pared by 6 bases and J by 7 bases, with 9 bases of the junction left unmatched. The CDR3, as DNA: TGCGCCAGCAGCAGGGACAGTCAAGGTAATGAGCAGTTCTTC. It codes for CASSRDSQGNEQFF.

The chain combines TRBV27 with TRBJ2-7, with D perhaps TRBD2 (5 bases). The CDR3 is 14 residues long. Between the trimmed V and J ends, which lost 6 bases and 2 bases, there was a span of 14 bases. In germline, CDR1 is MNHEY, CDR2 SMNVEV (reference sequence). CDR3 in DNA: TGTGCCAGCAGCCCCCAAGCGGCAACCTACGAGCAGTACTTC. Residues: CASSPQAATYEQYF.

This chain joins TRBV7-8 and TRBJ2-3; 7 positions agree with TRBD2. Germline values: CDR1 SGHVS, CDR2 FQNEAQ. The CDR3 loop spans 16 amino acids. V shed 5 bases, J shed 6 bases, and the junction held 14 bases outside the gene matches. The CDR3: CASSPWDYRKGDTQYF. DNA for the CDR3: TGTGCCAGCAGCCCGTGGGACTACCGAAAAGGGGATACGCAGTATTTT.

CDR3 DNA: TGTGCCAGTAGTTGGGAGCGGAACACTGAAGCTTTCTTT. This encodes CASSWERNTEAFF. The gene calls are TRBV19 and TRBJ1-1, with unresolved D. Trimming removed 5 bases at V and 1 base at J, with 8 bases between. This CDR3 comprises 13 residues. Germline CDR1 is LNHDA and CDR2 is SQIVND (reference sequence).

The CDR3 DNA sequence: TGCAGCGCAAGGGGGGGGCAGGGAGATACGCAGTATTTT. This sequence encodes CSARGGQGDTQYF. This chain links TRBV29-1 with TRBJ2-3, with a weak D call TRBD2 (7 bases). V lost 7 bases to trimming and J lost 5 bases, with 16 bases between them. This CDR3 region has 13 residues. Germline-derived CDR1 and CDR2 are SQVTM and ANQGSEA.

The chain combines TRBV6-1 with TRBJ2-7; 10 bases map to TRBD1. With 2 bases clipped from V and 5 bases from J, the junction kept 15 bases outside the gene matches. The CDR3 sequence is 18 residues long. Germline V CDR1 and CDR2: MNHNS, SASEGT. The CDR3 loop is CASSERGQGFSVWDEQYF. The DNA of the CDR3 is TGTGCCAGCAGTGAAAGGGGACAGGGGTTCAGCGTGTGGGACGAGCAGTACTTC.

This chain links TRBV7-6 with TRBJ1-1; 12 positions agree with TRBD1. The CDR3 covers 16 residues. The V segment lost 8 bases and the J segment 5 bases; nucleotides outside the gene matches: 12. The V gene's germline CDR1 is SGHVS and CDR2 FNYEAQ. DNA of the CDR3: TGTGCCAGCGGCCCTAGGGGACAGGGGGCGAGAACTGAAGCTTTCTTT. Amino acids: CASGPRGQGARTEAFF.

J is TRBJ2-7 and V is TRBV7-8; D is ambiguous. The CDR3 runs to 12 residues. V was trimmed by 6 bases and J by 6 bases, leaving 12 bases between them. From germline, CDR1 is SGHVS and CDR2 FQNEAQ. The CDR3 protein is CASSAPSPEQYF. The CDR3 coding sequence is TGTGCCAGCAGTGCGCCCTCTCCCGAGCAGTACTTC.

The chain employs TRBV3-1 (or the pseudogene TRBV3-2) and TRBJ2-2, with TRBD2 matching over 8 bases. This CDR3 spans 15 amino acids. V trimming: 5 bases; J trimming: 7 bases; junction bases outside the gene matches: 9. The germline V gene encodes CDR1 LGHDT and CDR2 YNNKEL (reference sequence). This CDR3 is CASSSSGLAFGELFF. DNA of the CDR3: TGTGCCAGCAGCTCTAGCGGGTTGGCCTTCGGGGAGCTGTTTTTT.

V and J are TRBV9 and TRBJ2-2; TRBD2 matches 9 bases. The germline V gene encodes CDR1 SGDLS and CDR2 YYNGEE. This CDR3 is 17 amino acids long. Germline trimming cut 4 bases from V and 7 bases from J; bases unmatched to any gene: 14. This CDR3 is CASSPYLGRGGIGELFF. In DNA form, the CDR3 reads TGTGCCAGCAGCCCATACCTCGGGCGGGGGGGTATCGGGGAGCTGTTTTTT.

The sample holds one count of this clone. The chain is built from TRBV24-1 and TRBJ2-7; the match to TRBD1 covers 9 bases. This CDR3 region has 15 residues. The germline CDR1 and CDR2 sequences are KGHDR and SFDVKD. Losses at the gene ends were 3 bases for V and 4 bases for J; bases not matched to a gene: 6. CDR3 amino acids: CATSDGGQGDYEQYF. In nucleotides, the CDR3 is TGTGCCACCAGTGATGGGGGACAGGGCGATTACGAGCAGTACTTC.

V gene TRBV11-2 combines with J gene TRBJ2-1, with D perhaps TRBD1 (6 bases). The V and J ends lost 2 bases and 10 bases respectively, with 12 bases between them. The CDR3 is made up of 13 amino acids. CDR1 and CDR2 (germline): SGHAT, FQNNGV. CDR3 in DNA: TGTGCCAGCAGCTTATATGCAGGGGCCGAGCAGTTCTTC. This encodes CASSLYAGAEQFF.

V and J are TRBV25-1 and TRBJ2-3, with 7 bases identical to TRBD2. V shed 6 bases, J shed 2 bases, and the junction held 11 bases outside the gene matches. The CDR3 extends over 16 amino acids. The V gene's germline CDR1 is MGHDK and CDR2 SYGVNS. The CDR3 loop is CASRPSGLLFTDTQYF. The DNA for the CDR3 is TGTGCCAGCAGACCCTCGGGACTACTTTTCACAGATACGCAGTATTTT.

The rearrangement uses TRBV28 and TRBJ2-7, with D perhaps TRBD2 (5 bases). The CDR3 is 15 amino acids. With 5 bases removed from V and 3 bases from J, the gap between germline ends came to 17 bases. CDR1 MDHEN and CDR2 SYDVKM come from the germline V gene. The CDR3 is CASSTPRERLYEQYF. CDR3 DNA: TGTGCCAGCAGTACCCCCCGGGAAAGACTCTACGAGCAGTACTTC.

CDR3 residues: CASGGSGGGKPQHF. The CDR3 DNA reads TGTGCCAGCGGGGGGTCAGGGGGCGGGAAGCCCCAGCATTTT. The V call is TRBV2, the J call TRBJ1-5, with 8 bases fitting TRBD1. The germline gives CDR1 SNHLY, CDR2 FYNNEI. J was trimmed by 8 bases and V by 8 bases; bases with no gene match: 11. The CDR3 runs to 14 residues.

This chain uses TRBV7-6 with TRBJ2-1; 8 bases line up with TRBD2. This CDR3 has 15 residues. V was clipped by 2 bases and J by 9 bases; unmatched bases: 9. Germline V gene data show CDR1 as SGHVS and CDR2 as FNYEAQ. The CDR3 is CASSLIHGGAGEQFF. The CDR3 DNA reads as TGTGCCAGCAGCTTAATCCACGGGGGGGCGGGTGAGCAGTTCTTC.

V gene TRBV1 combines with J gene TRBJ2-7; the table names TRBD1, a call not compared with the DNA. TRBV1 is shown as a pseudogene. CDR3 size: 16 residues. CDR3 region: CTSSQDMRHLSYEQYF. In nucleotides, the CDR3 is TGCACCAGCAGCCAAGATATGCGACATCTCTCCTACGAGCAGTACTTC.

This clone was detected only a few times. The chain is built from TRBV10-1 and TRBJ1-1; the D gene is possibly TRBD1 (6 bases). The germline V and J ends were trimmed by 5 bases and 4 bases, with 11 bases remaining between them. Germline lookup yields CDR1 WNHNN and CDR2 SYGVQD (reference sequence). This CDR3 is 13 amino acids long. The CDR3 here is CASSMQGTTEAFF. The DNA of the CDR3 is TGCGCCAGCAGTATGCAGGGGACCACTGAAGCTTTCTTT.